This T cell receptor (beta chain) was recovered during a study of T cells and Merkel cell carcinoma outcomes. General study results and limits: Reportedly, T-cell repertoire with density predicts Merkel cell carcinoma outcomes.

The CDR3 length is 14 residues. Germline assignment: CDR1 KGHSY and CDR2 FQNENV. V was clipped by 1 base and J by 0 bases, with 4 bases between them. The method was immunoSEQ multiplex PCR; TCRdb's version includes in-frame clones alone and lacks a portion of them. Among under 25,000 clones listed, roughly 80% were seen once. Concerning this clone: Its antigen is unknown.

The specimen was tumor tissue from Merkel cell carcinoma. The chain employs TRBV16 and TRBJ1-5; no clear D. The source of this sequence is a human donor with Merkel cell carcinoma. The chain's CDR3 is CASSQLNSNQPQHF. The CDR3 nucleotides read TGTGCCAGCAGCCAATTAAATAGCAATCAGCCCCAGCATTTT. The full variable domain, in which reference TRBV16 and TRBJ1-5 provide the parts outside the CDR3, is GEEVAQTPKHLVRGEGQKAKLYCAPIKGHSYVFWYQQVLKNEFKFLISFQNENVFDETGMPKERFSAKCLPNSPCSLEIQATKLEDSAVYFCASSQLNSNQPQHFGDGTRLSIL.